This TCR beta chain comes out of a study of blood T cell repertoires in COVID-19. Study-level information: Donors in the United States, Italy and Spain gave samples during acute or convalescent COVID-19.

Here immunoSEQ multiplex PCR was the method, and the copy in TCRdb shows in-frame clones only, minus some. The sample gives under 250,000 clones, about 83% of which show up once; 8% to 10% is in the top ten. The germline V gene encodes CDR1 KGHSH and CDR2 LQKENI. V lost 5 bases and J 4 bases, leaving 8 bases between the germline ends. The CDR3 consists of 12 residues. The sequenced sample was peripheral blood. This chain links TRBV18 with TRBJ1-1; D is possibly TRBD1 (5 bases). The TCR was taken from a woman aged 45-65 years with acute or convalescent COVID-19. The CDR3 protein is CASSADTTEAFF. Here the CDR3 DNA reads TGTGCCAGCTCAGCGGACACCACTGAAGCTTTCTTT.